The sequence of this T cell receptor beta chain was determined in a study of CD8+ T cells in alopecia areata. Across the whole study: Treated patients swallowed 5 to 10 mg of oral tofacitinib twice daily. The protocol delivered tofacitinib for 6 to 18 months, then withdrew it for 6 months.

The sequencing template was cDNA reverse transcribed from extracted RNA. Profiled with immunoSEQ multiplex PCR; TCRdb holds only in-frame clones, not every one. The data contain 200,000 to 250,000 clones, 67% of them seen just once; the ten biggest clones take up around 1.2%. Trimming pared 1 base from V and 3 bases from J, leaving 9 bases between. The CDR3 is 13 residues long. The germline gives CDR1 GTSNPN, CDR2 SVGIG (reference sequence). Samples from alopecia areata patients were lesional scalp punch biopsies and peripheral blood. Only a few counts were recorded for this clone. Its target is not known. Study observations and caveats: Mice showed TCR sharing more clearly than patients did, possibly owing to HLA.

This sample comprised CD4+ T cells sorted from blood, obtained at week 0. This clonotype originated in a human donor with alopecia areata. The chain employs TRBV30 and TRBJ1-1; D is ambiguous. CDR3 in amino acids: CAWSAYRYTEAFF. The CDR3 DNA reads as TGTGCCTGGAGTGCCTACCGATACACTGAAGCTTTCTTT.